The 32 T cell receptor beta chains presented below share a single source sample, sequenced in a study of monozygotic twins with inflammatory bowel disease. For each CDR3 protein, TCRdb gives one entry from its re-call of the 5' RACE reads, without DNA. Its table records hundreds of thousands of distinct CDR3 sequences. The specimen sequenced was blood. The source is a human donor with ulcerative colitis or Crohn's disease, or a healthy co-twin of an affected twin (not recorded which).

The chain carries TRBV20-1 and TRBJ2-2; with no DNA, the TCRdb D assignment of TRBD2 cannot be verified. The CDR3 is 14 residues long. The germline V gene has CDR1 DFQATT and CDR2 SNEGSKA (reference sequence). CDR3 residues: CSAFTSGRTGELFF.

CDR3 sequence reads: CASSPRAEGAMGTEAFF. The rearrangement joins TRBV12-3 or TRBV12-4 to TRBJ1-1; no DNA is available, so the TRBD1 call from TCRdb remains unchecked. This CDR3 is built from 17 residues.

V is TRBV10-3 and J is TRBJ1-2. Germline V CDR1 and CDR2: ENHRY, SYGVKD. The CDR3 extends over 12 amino acids. CDR3 region: CAISLDSYGYTF.

This rearrangement joins TRBV27 to TRBJ2-7. The germline CDR1 and CDR2 sequences are MNHEY and SMNVEV (reference sequence). The length of the CDR3 is 13 residues. The CDR3 loop is CASSLSIWGSAYF.

The gene calls are TRBV28 and TRBJ1-5; checking the TCRdb D call of TRBD1 is not possible without DNA. Germline V gene sequence: CDR1 MDHEN, CDR2 SYDVKM. This CDR3 is 14 amino acids long. The chain's CDR3 is CASVSWGGNQPQHF.

This chain joins TRBV5-1 and TRBJ2-1. Per the germline V gene, CDR1 is SGHRS and CDR2 is YFSETQ. The CDR3 length is 14 residues. CDR3 in amino acids: CASRDTDWYNEQFF.

J is TRBJ2-1 and V is TRBV20-1; TCRdb selects TRBD2, and the lack of DNA leaves this call unchecked. Germline values: CDR1 DFQATT, CDR2 SNEGSKA (reference sequence). The CDR3 is 15 amino acids. The CDR3 here is CSATIGGLAQNEQFF.

The gene calls are TRBV12-3 or TRBV12-4 and TRBJ2-3. This CDR3 spans 14 amino acids. The CDR3 sequence is CASSLVAGPDTQYF.

The chain links TRBV25-1 to TRBJ1-2; the TRBD1 assignment by TCRdb is unverifiable without DNA. The CDR3 runs to 15 residues. The germline gives CDR1 MGHDK, CDR2 SYGVNS. This CDR3 is CASSEFGGKSWGYTF.

This chain links TRBV12-3 or TRBV12-4 with TRBJ1-2; no DNA is available, so the TRBD1 call from TCRdb remains unchecked. The CDR3 runs 13 residues. CDR3 protein: CASSLTVLYGYTF.

This chain joins TRBV10-3 and TRBJ1-1; absent DNA, TCRdb's TRBD1 call cannot be checked. Germline V CDR1 and CDR2: ENHRY, SYGVKD. This CDR3 region has 11 residues. The CDR3: CAIKSGDEAFF.

The chain links TRBV6-2 or TRBV6-3 to TRBJ1-5; no DNA is available, so the TRBD1 call from TCRdb remains unchecked. The CDR3 has 18 amino acids. CDR1 and CDR2 from the germline V gene are MNHEY and SVGEGT. This CDR3 is CASSYSKGKGTSNQPQHF.

The chain couples TRBV12-3 or TRBV12-4 to TRBJ1-1; TCRdb indicates TRBD1, and absent DNA this call remains unverified. This CDR3 region has 13 residues. The CDR3 is CASGVSGGTEAFF.

The CDR3 sequence is CASSSGSVGDEQYF. The chain links TRBV5-1 to TRBJ2-7; TCRdb picks TRBD1, but there is no DNA to check that call. The CDR3 runs to 14 residues. Germline V gives CDR1 SGHRS, CDR2 YFSETQ.

V gene TRBV5-1 combines with J gene TRBJ1-2. The germline CDR1 and CDR2 sequences are SGHRS and YFSETQ. This CDR3 region has 13 residues. CDR3 in amino acids: CASSLAPDYGYTF.

The V and J genes are TRBV20-1 and TRBJ2-1; without DNA, the TCRdb call of TRBD1 cannot be checked. CDR3 length: 14 residues. CDR1 and CDR2 from the germline V gene are DFQATT and SNEGSKA (reference sequence). CDR3 residues: CSATGGDPFYEQFF.

The chain joins TRBV6-1 to TRBJ2-7; TCRdb gives TRBD1 as the D gene, but with no DNA this cannot be confirmed. Per germline, CDR1 MNHNS and CDR2 SASEGT. There are 11 residues in the CDR3. The CDR3 is CASTEGRGQYF.

The chain has TRBV10-3 and TRBJ1-6; TCRdb calls TRBD1, which cannot be checked without DNA. The CDR3 runs 13 residues. Germline CDR1 and CDR2: ENHRY and SYGVKD. This CDR3 is CAIRWGAESPLHF.

The chain combines TRBV27 with TRBJ2-7; the D call from TCRdb, TRBD1, cannot be confirmed without DNA. Looked up from germline, CDR1 is MNHEY and CDR2 is SMNVEV (reference sequence). CDR3 length: 14 amino acids. CDR3: CASSSRTDSYEQYF.

The V gene is TRBV6-2 or TRBV6-3, the J gene TRBJ2-2. Germline V gene lookup returns CDR1 MNHEY and CDR2 SVGEGT. CDR3 length equals 14 residues. CDR3 loop: CASSTFGDTGELFF.

The chain has TRBV12-3 or TRBV12-4 and TRBJ1-1; the D gene TCRdb calls, TRBD1, cannot be checked with no DNA. This CDR3 spans 15 amino acids. This CDR3 is CASSLRQAADTEAFF.

The chain joins TRBV11-2 to TRBJ1-1; the TRBD1 assignment by TCRdb is unverifiable without DNA. This CDR3 has 16 amino acids. Per germline, CDR1 SGHAT and CDR2 FQNNGV. The CDR3 spells CASRHPGTGEDTEAFF.

The chain employs TRBV29-1 and TRBJ1-1; as DNA is missing, the TRBD1 call by TCRdb cannot be tested. Germline V gene lookup returns CDR1 SQVTM and CDR2 ANQGSEA. This CDR3 contains 11 residues. CDR3 sequence: CSASQGVEAFF.

The rearrangement joins TRBV28 to TRBJ2-7; TCRdb gives TRBD1 as the D gene, but with no DNA this cannot be confirmed. The CDR3 runs to 16 residues. Germline loops: CDR1 MDHEN, CDR2 SYDVKM. The CDR3 protein is CASSLGRRAGGHEQYF. Filled out from reference TRBV28 and TRBJ2-7, the complete variable domain reads DVKVTQSSRYLVKRTGEKVFLECVQDMDHENMFWYRQDPGLGLRLIYFSYDVKMKEKGDIPEGYSVSREKKERFSLILESASTNQTSMYLCASSLGRRAGGHEQYFGPGTRLTVT.

The rearrangement links TRBV19 to TRBJ1-2; TCRdb lists TRBD1, though no DNA is available to test this call. The CDR3 runs to 16 residues. The germline CDR1 and CDR2 sequences are LNHDA and SQIVND (reference sequence). CDR3 in amino acids: CASFSLGHNLLAGYTF.

The V call is TRBV6-5, the J call TRBJ2-2; TCRdb lists TRBD1, though no DNA is available to test this call. Per the germline V gene, CDR1 is MNHEY and CDR2 is SVGAGI. The CDR3 has 17 amino acids. The CDR3 sequence is CASSYYYRETNTGELFF.

The V gene is TRBV20-1, the J gene TRBJ2-3; TCRdb's D gene call, TRBD2, goes unchecked for lack of DNA. CDR3 length equals 16 residues. The germline CDR1 and CDR2 sequences are DFQATT and SNEGSKA (reference sequence). CDR3 in amino acids: CSAPTRLADSTDTQYF.

J is TRBJ2-6 and V is TRBV11-2; TCRdb designates TRBD1, a call that cannot be tested without DNA. CDR1 and CDR2 from the germline V gene are SGHAT and FQNNGV. CDR3 size: 17 residues. CDR3 region: CASSRRDSPVRANVLTF. Complete variable domain (other parts from reference TRBV11-2 and TRBJ2-6): EAGVAQSPRYKIIEKRQSVAFWCNPISGHATLYWYQQILGQGPKLLIQFQNNGVVDDSQLPKDRFSAERLKGVDSTLKIQPAKLEDSAVYLCASSRRDSPVRANVLTFGAGSRLTVL.

V gene TRBV7-3 combines with J gene TRBJ2-2; absent DNA, TCRdb's TRBD1 call cannot be checked. This CDR3 has 14 residues. Germline V gives CDR1 SGHTA, CDR2 FQGTGA. The CDR3 loop is CASSSGQSTGELFF.

The rearrangement joins TRBV6-6 to TRBJ2-1; TCRdb picks TRBD1, but there is no DNA to check that call. The CDR3 runs to 14 residues. Germline V gene data show CDR1 as MNHNY and CDR2 as SVGAGI (reference sequence). The CDR3 spells CASTQLERGGEQFF.

The chain links TRBV27 to TRBJ2-3; with no DNA, the TCRdb D assignment of TRBD2 cannot be verified. The CDR3 has 17 residues. From germline, CDR1 is MNHEY and CDR2 SMNVEV (reference sequence). The CDR3 loop is CASTGLAGTTSTDTQYF.

V gene TRBV6-1 combines with J gene TRBJ1-1. CDR3 length: 13 residues. From germline, CDR1 is MNHNS and CDR2 SASEGT. The CDR3 is CASSIKPNTEAFF.